This TCR beta chain was captured by sequencing in a study of blood T cell repertoires in COVID-19. At the level of the study: The United States, Italy and Spain were the sources of the acute and convalescent COVID-19 samples. T cells, B-cell-depleted T cells, or PBMCs provided the cDNA or gDNA that served as material.

This clone was recorded once. Each participant's cohort was designated according to participant-reported clinical history. The V gene lost 2 bases and the J gene lost 1 base, with 11 bases spanning the gap. Per germline, CDR1 MDHEN and CDR2 SYDVKM. This CDR3 spans 15 amino acids. Using immunoSEQ multiplex PCR, the repertoire was profiled, and TCRdb retains in-frame clones only, with some absent. This sample has about 140,000 clones, with approximately 84% found just once. Sequenced sample: PBMCs or T cells enriched from blood (not recorded which). The V and J genes are TRBV28 and TRBJ1-1; tentative D call: TRBD1 (5 bases). This clonotype was sampled from a middle-aged man with acute COVID-19. CDR3 in DNA: TGTGCCAGCAGTTTACTAAGGACACCGAACACTGAAGCTTTCTTT. This translates into CASSLLRTPNTEAFF. The full variable domain, with the rest looked up from reference TRBV28 and TRBJ1-1, is DVKVTQSSRYLVKRTGEKVFLECVQDMDHENMFWYRQDPGLGLRLIYFSYDVKMKEKGDIPEGYSVSREKKERFSLILESASTNQTSMYLCASSLLRTPNTEAFFGQGTRLTVV.